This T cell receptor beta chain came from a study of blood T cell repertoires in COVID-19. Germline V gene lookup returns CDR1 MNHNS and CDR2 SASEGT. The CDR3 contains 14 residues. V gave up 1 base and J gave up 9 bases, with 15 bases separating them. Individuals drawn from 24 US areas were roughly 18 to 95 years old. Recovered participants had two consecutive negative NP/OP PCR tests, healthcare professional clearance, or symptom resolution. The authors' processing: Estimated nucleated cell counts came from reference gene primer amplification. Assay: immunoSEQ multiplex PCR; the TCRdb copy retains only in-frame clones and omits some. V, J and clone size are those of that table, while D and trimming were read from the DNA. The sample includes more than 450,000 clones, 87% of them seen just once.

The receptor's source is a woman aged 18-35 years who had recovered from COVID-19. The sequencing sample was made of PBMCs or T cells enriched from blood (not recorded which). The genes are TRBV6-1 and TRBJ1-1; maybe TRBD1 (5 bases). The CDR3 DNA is TGTGCCAGCAGTGAAGGCGGGGGTGGTTTTAAAGCTTTCTTT. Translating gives CASSEGGGGFKAFF.